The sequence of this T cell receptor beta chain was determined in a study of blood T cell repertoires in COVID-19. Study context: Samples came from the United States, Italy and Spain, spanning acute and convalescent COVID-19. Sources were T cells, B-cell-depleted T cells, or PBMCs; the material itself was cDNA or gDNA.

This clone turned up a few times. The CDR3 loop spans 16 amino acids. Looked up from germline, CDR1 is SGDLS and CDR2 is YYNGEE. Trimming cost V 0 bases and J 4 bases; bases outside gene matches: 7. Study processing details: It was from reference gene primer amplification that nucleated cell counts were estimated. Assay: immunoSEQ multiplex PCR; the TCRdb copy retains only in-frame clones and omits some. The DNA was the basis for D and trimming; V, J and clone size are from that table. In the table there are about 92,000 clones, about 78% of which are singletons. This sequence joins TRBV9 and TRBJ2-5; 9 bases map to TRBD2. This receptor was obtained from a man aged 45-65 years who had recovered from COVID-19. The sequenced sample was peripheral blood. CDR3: CASSVVGRGGPETQYF. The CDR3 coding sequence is TGTGCCAGCAGCGTAGTGGGGCGGGGGGGCCCAGAGACCCAGTACTTC.